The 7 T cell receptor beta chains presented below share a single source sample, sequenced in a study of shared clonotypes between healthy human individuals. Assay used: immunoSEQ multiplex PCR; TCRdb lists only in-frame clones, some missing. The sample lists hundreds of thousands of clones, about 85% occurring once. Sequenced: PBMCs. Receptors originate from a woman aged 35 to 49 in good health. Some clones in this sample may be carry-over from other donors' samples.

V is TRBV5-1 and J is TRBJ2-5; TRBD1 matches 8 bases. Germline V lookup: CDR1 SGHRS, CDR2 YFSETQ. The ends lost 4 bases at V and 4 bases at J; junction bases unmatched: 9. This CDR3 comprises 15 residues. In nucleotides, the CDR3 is TGCGCCAGCAGCGGCGCAGGGGGCGAGGTAGAGACCCAGTACTTC. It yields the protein CASSGAGGEVETQYF.

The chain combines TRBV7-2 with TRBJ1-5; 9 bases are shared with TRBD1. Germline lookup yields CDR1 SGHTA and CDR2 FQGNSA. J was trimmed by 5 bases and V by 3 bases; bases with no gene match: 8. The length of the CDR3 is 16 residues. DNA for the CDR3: TGTGCCAGCAGCTTGAACGAGGGACAGGGATATCAGCCCCAGCATTTT. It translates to CASSLNEGQGYQPQHF. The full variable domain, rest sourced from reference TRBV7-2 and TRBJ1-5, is GAGVSQSPSNKVTEKGKDVELRCDPISGHTALYWYRQSLGQGLEFLIYFQGNSAPDKSGLPSDRFSAERTGGSVSTLTIQRTQQEDSAVYLCASSLNEGQGYQPQHFGDGTRLSIL.

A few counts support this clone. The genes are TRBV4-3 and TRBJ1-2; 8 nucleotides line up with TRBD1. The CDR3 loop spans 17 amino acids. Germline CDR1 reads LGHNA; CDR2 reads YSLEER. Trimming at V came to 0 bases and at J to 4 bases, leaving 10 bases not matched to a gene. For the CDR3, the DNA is TGCGCCAGCAGCCAAGATCCCCAGGGGGCGGACCTCTATGGCTACACCTTC. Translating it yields CASSQDPQGADLYGYTF.

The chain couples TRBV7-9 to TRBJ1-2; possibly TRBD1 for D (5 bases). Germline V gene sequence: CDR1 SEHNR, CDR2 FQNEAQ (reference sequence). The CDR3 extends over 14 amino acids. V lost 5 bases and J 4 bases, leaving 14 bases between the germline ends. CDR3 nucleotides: TGTGCCAGCAGCCCGGGGGATTCTGGCTATGGCTACACCTTC. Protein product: CASSPGDSGYGYTF.

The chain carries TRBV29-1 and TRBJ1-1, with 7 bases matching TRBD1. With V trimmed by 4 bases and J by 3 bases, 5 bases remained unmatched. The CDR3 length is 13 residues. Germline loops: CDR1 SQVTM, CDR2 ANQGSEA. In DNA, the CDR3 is TGCAGCGTTGCGGCAGGGGGGGACACTGAAGCTTTCTTT. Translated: CSVAAGGDTEAFF.

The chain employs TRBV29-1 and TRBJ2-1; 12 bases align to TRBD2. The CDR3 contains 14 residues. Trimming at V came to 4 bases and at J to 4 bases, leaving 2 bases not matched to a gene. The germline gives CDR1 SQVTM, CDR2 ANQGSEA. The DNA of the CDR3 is TGCAGCGTTGTCGGACTAGCGGGGTACAATGAGCAGTTCTTC. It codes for CSVVGLAGYNEQFF.

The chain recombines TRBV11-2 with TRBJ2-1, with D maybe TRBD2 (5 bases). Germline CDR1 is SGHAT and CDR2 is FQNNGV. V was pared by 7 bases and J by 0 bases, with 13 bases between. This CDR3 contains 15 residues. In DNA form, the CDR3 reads TGTGCCAGCACCCTGGAAGGGAGCTCCTACAATGAGCAGTTCTTC. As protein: CASTLEGSSYNEQFF.